The TCR beta chain described here comes from a study of blood T cell repertoires in COVID-19. As for the study in general: Samples representing acute and convalescent COVID-19 were sourced from the United States, Italy and Spain. In each case, the material was cDNA or gDNA derived from T cells, B-cell-depleted T cells, or PBMCs.

In the authors' methods: Amplifying reference gene primers gave estimates of nucleated cell counts. Profiling relied on immunoSEQ multiplex PCR, and the TCRdb table lists in-frame clones only, not all of them. The DNA was the basis for D and trimming; V, J and clone size are from that table. In the table there are 100,000 to 150,000 clones, about 70% of which are singletons. The CDR3 totals 14 residues. The germline V gene has CDR1 ENHRY and CDR2 SYGVKD. The V gene lost 6 bases and the J gene lost 7 bases, with 16 bases spanning the gap. Input material: peripheral blood. The gene calls are TRBV10-3 and TRBJ2-1; a weak D match, TRBD2 (6 bases). This TCR came from a man aged 60 to 75 with acute or convalescent COVID-19. The CDR3 here is CAISPGLPGNEQFF. CDR3 coding DNA: TGTGCCATCAGCCCGGGACTTCCGGGTAATGAGCAGTTCTTC.